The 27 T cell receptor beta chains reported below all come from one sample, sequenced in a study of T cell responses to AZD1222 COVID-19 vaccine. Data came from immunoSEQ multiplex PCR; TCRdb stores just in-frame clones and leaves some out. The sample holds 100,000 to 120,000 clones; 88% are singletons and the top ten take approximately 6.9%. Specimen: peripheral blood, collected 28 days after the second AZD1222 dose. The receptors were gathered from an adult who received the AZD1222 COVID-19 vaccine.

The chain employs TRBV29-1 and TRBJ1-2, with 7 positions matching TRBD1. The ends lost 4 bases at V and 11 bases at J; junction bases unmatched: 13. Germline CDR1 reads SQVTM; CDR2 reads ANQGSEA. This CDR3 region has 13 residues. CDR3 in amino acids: CSVARDREGQYTF. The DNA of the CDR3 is TGCAGCGTTGCCCGTGACAGGGAAGGTCAATACACCTTC.

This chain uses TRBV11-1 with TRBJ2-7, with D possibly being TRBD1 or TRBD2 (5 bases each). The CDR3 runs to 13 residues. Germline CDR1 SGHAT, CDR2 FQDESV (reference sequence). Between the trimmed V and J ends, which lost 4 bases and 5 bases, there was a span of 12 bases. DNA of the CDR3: TGTGCCAGCAGCTCCAGCCGGGACCACGAGCAGTACTTC. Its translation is CASSSSRDHEQYF.

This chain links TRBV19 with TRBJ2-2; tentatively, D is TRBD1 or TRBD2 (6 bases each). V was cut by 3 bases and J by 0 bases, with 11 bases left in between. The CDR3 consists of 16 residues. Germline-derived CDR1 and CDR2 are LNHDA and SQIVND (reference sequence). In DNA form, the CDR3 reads TGTGCCAGTAGTATCTTCGGGGGCACGAACACCGGGGAGCTGTTTTTT. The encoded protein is CASSIFGGTNTGELFF. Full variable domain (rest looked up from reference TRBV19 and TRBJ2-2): DGGITQSPKYLFRKEGQNVTLSCEQNLNHDAMYWYRQDPGQGLRLIYYSQIVNDFQKGDIAEGYSVSREKKESFPLTVTSAQKNPTAFYLCASSIFGGTNTGELFFGEGSRLTVL.

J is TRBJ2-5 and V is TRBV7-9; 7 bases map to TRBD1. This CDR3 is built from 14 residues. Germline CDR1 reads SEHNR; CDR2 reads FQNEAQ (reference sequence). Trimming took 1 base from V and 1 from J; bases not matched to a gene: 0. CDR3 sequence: CASSLGTGQETQYF. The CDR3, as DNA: TGTGCCAGCAGCTTAGGGACAGGCCAAGAGACCCAGTACTTC.

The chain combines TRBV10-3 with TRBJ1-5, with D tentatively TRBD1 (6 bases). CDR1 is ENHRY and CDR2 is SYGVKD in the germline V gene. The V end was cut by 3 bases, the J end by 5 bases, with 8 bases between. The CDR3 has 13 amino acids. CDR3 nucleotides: TGTGCCATCAGTGACAGGGGTGATCAGCCCCAGCATTTT. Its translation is CAISDRGDQPQHF.

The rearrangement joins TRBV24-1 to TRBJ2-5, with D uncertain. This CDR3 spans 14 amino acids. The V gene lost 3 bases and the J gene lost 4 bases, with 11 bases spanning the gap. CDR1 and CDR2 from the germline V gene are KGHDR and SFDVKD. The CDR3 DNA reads TGTGCCACCAGTGATCCGGACGGCCGAGAGACCCAGTACTTC. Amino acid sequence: CATSDPDGRETQYF.

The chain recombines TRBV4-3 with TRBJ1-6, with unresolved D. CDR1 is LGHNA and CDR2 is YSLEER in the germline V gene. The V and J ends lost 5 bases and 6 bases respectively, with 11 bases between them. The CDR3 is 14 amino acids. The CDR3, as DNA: TGCGCCAGCAGCGAGAGGCACCCTAATTCACCCCTCCACTTT. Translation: CASSERHPNSPLHF.

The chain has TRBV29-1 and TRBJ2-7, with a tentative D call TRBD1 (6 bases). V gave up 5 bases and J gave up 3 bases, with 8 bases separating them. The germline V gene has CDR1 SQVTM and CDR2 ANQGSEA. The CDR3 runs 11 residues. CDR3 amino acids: CSVSDSYEQYF. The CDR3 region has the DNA TGCAGCGTTTCGGACAGCTACGAGCAGTACTTC.

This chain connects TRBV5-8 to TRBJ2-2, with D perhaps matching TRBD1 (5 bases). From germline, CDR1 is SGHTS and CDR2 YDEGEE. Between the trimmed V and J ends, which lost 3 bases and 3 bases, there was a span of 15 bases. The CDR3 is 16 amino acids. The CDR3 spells CASSSGLQVYTGELFF. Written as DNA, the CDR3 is TGTGCCAGCAGCTCTGGGTTACAGGTGTACACCGGGGAGCTGTTTTTT. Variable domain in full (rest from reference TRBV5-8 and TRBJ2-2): EAGVTQSPTHLIKTRGQQATLRCSPISGHTSVYWYQQALGLGLQFLLWYDEGEERNRGNFPPRFSGRQFPNYSSELNVNALELEDSALYLCASSSGLQVYTGELFFGEGSRLTVL.

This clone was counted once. The CDR3 DNA reads as TGTGCCTCAACAGGAGTTAACTATGGCTACACCTTC. Protein: CASTGVNYGYTF. The chain carries TRBV6-5 and TRBJ1-2; the D gene is possibly TRBD1 (5 bases). The germline CDR1 and CDR2 sequences are MNHEY and SVGAGI. The CDR3 loop spans 12 amino acids. With 11 bases removed from V and 1 base from J, the gap between germline ends came to 11 bases.

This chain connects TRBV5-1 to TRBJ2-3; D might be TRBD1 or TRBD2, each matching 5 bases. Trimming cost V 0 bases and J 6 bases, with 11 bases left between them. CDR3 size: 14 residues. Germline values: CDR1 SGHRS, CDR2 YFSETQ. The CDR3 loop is CASSLEGPRDTQYF. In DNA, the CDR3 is TGCGCCAGCAGCTTGGAGGGACCGAGGGATACGCAGTATTTT.

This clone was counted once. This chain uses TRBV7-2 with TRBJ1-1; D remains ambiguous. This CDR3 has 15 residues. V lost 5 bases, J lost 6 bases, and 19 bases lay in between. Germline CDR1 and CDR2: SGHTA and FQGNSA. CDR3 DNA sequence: TGTGCCAGCAGCCCTCACGGGGATCACGGCGCTGAAGCTTTCTTT. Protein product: CASSPHGDHGAEAFF.

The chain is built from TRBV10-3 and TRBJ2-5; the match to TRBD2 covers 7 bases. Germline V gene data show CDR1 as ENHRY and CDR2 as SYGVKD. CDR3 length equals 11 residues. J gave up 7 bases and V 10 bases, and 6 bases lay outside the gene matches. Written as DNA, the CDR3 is TGTGCCACCACACCGGGGGGGACCCAGTACTTC. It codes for CATTPGGTQYF.

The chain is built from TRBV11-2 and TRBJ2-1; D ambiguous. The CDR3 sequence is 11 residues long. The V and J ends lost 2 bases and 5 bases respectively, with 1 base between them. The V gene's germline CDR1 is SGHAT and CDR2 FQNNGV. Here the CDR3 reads CASSLNNEQFF. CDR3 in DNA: TGTGCCAGCAGCTTAAACAATGAGCAGTTCTTC.

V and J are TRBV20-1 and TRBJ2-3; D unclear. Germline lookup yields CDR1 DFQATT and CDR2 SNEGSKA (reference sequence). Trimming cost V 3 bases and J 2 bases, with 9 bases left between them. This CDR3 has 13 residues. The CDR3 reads CSASPHYTDTQYF. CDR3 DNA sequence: TGCAGTGCTAGTCCCCACTACACAGATACGCAGTATTTT.

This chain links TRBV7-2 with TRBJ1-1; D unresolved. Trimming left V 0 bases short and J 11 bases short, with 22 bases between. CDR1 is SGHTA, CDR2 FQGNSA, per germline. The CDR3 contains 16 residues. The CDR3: CASSLAGLGKGGVAFF. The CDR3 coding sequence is TGTGCCAGCAGCTTAGCGGGGTTGGGAAAGGGAGGTGTGGCTTTCTTT.

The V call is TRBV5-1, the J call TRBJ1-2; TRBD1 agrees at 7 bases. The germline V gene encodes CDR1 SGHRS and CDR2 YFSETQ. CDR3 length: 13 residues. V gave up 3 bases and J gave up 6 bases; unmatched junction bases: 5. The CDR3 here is CASSSTGADGYTF. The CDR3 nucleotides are TGCGCCAGCAGCTCCACAGGGGCGGATGGCTACACCTTC.

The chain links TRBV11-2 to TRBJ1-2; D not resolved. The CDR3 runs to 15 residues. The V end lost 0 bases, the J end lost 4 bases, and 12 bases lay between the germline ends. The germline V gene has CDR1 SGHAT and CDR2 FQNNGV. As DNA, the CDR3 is TGTGCCAGCAGCTTAGATTTTGGAGGAGGCTATGGCTACACCTTC. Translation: CASSLDFGGGYGYTF.

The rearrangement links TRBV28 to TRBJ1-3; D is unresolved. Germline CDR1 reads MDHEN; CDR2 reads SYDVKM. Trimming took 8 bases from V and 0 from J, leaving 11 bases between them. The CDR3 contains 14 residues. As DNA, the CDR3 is TGTGCCAGCCTCCCGGCCGGCTCTGGAAACACCATATATTTT. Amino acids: CASLPAGSGNTIYF.

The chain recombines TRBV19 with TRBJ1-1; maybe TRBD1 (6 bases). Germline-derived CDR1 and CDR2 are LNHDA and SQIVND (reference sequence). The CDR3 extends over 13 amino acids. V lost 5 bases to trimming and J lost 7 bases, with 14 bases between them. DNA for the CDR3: TGTGCCAGTAGTTCTGGGGGGGCGGGTGAAGCTTTCTTT. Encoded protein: CASSSGGAGEAFF.

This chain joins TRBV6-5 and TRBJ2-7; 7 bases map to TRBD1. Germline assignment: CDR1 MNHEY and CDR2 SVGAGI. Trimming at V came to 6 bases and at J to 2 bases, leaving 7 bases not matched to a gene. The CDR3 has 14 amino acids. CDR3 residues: CASSRTGTAYEQYF. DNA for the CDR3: TGTGCCAGCAGCCGCACCGGGACAGCCTACGAGCAGTACTTC.

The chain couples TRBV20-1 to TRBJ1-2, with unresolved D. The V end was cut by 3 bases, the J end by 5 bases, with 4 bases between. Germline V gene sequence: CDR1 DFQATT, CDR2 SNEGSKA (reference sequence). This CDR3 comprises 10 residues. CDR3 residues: CSASYYGYTF. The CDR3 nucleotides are TGCAGTGCTAGTTATTATGGCTACACCTTC.

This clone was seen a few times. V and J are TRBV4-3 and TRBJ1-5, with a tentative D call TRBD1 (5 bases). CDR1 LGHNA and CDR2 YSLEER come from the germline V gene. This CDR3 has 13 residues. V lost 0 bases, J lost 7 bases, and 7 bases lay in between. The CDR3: CASSQDEGQPQHF. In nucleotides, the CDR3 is TGCGCCAGCAGCCAAGATGAGGGGCAGCCCCAGCATTTT.

The CDR3 loop reads CASSYSGRAQNSPLHF. In nucleotides, the CDR3 is TGTGCCAGCAGTTACTCCGGCAGGGCACAAAATTCACCCCTCCACTTT. The chain recombines TRBV6-5 with TRBJ1-6; weak D call: TRBD1 (5 bases). Germline-derived CDR1 and CDR2 are MNHEY and SVGAGI. The CDR3 runs 16 residues. V lost 0 bases, J lost 7 bases, and 13 bases lay in between.

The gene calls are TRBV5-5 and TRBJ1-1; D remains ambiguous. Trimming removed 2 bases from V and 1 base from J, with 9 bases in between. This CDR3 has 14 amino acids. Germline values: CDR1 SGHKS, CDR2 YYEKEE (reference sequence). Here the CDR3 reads CASSFEGTNTEAFF. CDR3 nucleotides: TGTGCCAGCAGCTTCGAGGGAACGAACACTGAAGCTTTCTTT.

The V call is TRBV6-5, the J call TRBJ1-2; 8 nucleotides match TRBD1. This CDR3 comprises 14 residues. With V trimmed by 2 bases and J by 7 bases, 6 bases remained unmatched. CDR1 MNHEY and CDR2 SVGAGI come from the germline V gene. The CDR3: CASSYGGTGTGYTF. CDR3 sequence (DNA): TGTGCCAGCAGTTACGGGGGGACAGGCACTGGCTACACCTTC.

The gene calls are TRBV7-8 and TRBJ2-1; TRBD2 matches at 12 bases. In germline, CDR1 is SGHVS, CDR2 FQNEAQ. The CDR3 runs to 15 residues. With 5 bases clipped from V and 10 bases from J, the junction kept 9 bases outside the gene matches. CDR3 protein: CASSILAGGLGEQFF. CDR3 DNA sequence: TGTGCCAGCAGCATACTAGCGGGGGGCCTTGGAGAGCAGTTCTTC.